This T cell receptor (beta chain) was identified in a study of identical twins. Each CDR3 protein is one row after TCRdb ran MiXCR on the 5' RACE reads. Here the sample spans approximately 410,000 distinct CDR3 sequences, about a fifth being singletons. Of note for this clonotype: At one boundary the junction diverges from the germline segment, which might be a read error.

The CDR3 has 15 residues. Germline V gene sequence: CDR1 LGHNA, CDR2 YNFKEQ. This TCR was sampled from a man aged 50 to 60 in good health. The sequenced material came from naive T cells sorted from blood. The chain joins TRBV4-2 to TRBJ2-1; 8 bases line up with TRBD2. The CDR3 loop reads CTSSQSTGTSNEQFF. Written as DNA, the CDR3 is TGTACCAGCAGCCAGTCTACCGGGACTAGTAATGAGCAGTTCTTC.